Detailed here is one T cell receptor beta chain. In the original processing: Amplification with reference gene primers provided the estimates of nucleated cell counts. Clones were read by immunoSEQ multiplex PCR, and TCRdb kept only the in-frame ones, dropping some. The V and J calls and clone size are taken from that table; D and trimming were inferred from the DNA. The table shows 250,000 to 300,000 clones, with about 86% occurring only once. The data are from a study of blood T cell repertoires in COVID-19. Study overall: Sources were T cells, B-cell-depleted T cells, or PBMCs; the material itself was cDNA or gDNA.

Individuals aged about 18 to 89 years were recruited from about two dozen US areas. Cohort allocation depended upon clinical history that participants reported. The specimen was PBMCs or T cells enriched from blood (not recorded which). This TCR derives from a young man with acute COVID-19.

The DNA of the CDR3 is TGTGCCAGCAGCCGGGCAGGGGAGAATTCACCCCTCCACTTT. Its protein product is CASSRAGENSPLHF. The chain joins TRBV13 to TRBJ1-6, with a tentative D call TRBD1 (6 bases). With 5 bases removed from V and 7 bases from J, the gap between germline ends came to 12 bases. Per the germline V gene, CDR1 is PRHDT and CDR2 is FYEKMQ (reference sequence). The CDR3 length is 14 residues.